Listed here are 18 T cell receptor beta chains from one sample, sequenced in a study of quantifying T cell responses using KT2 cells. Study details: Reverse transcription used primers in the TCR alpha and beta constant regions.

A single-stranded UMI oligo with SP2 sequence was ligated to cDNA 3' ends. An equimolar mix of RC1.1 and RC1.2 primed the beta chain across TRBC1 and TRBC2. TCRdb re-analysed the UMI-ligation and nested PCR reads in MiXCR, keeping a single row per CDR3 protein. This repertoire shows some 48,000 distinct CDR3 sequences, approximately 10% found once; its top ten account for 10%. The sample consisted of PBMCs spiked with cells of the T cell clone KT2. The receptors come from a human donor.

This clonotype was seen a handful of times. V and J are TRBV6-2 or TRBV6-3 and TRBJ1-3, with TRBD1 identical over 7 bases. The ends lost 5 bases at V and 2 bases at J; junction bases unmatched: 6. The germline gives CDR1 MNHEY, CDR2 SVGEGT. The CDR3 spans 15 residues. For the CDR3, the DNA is TGTGCCAGCAGTACAGGGGAAGAGGCTGGAAACACCATATATTTT. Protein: CASSTGEEAGNTIYF.

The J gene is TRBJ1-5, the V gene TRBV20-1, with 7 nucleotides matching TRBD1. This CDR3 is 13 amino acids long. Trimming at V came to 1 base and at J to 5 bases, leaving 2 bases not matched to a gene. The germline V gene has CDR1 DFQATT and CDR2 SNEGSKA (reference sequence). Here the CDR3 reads CSARVQGDQPQHF. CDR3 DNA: TGCAGTGCTAGAGTTCAGGGGGATCAGCCCCAGCATTTT.

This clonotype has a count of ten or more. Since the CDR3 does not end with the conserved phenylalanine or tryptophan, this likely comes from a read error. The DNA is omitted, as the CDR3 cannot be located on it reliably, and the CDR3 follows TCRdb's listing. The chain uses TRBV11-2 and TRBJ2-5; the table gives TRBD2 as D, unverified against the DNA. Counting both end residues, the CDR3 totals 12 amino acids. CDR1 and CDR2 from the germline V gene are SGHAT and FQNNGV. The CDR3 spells CASSRPGLAVKL.

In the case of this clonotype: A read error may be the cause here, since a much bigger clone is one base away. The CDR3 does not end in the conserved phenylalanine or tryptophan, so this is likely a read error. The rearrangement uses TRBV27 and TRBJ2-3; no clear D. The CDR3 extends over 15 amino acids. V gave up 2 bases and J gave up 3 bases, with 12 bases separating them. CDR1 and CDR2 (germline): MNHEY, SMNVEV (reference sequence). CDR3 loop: CASSLQLPETDTQYL. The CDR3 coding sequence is TGTGCCAGCAGTTTACAACTACCTGAAACAGATACGCAGTATCTT.

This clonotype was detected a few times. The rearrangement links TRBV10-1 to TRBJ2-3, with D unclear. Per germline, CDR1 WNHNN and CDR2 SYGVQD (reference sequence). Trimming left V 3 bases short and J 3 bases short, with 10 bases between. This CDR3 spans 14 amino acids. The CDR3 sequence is CASSELRATDTQYF. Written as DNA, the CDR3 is TGCGCCAGCAGTGAACTCAGAGCAACAGATACGCAGTATTTT.

The CDR3 DNA follows: TGTGCCAGCACCGAATGGCGGGAATCCTACAATGAGCAGTTCTTC. The encoded protein is CASTEWRESYNEQFF. V gene TRBV2 combines with J gene TRBJ2-1, with D perhaps TRBD2 (6 bases). CDR3 size: 15 residues. CDR1 is SNHLY, CDR2 FYNNEI, per germline. V gave up 7 bases and J gave up 1 base, with 14 bases separating them.

The CDR3 sequence is CASSSGTGGQPQHF. The DNA for the CDR3 is TGTGCCAGCAGTTCCGGGACAGGGGGTCAGCCCCAGCATTTT. The chain uses TRBV2 and TRBJ1-5; 11 positions agree with TRBD1. This CDR3 is built from 14 residues. After removal of 5 bases from V and 6 bases from J, the junction contained 3 bases not matched to a gene. From germline, CDR1 is SNHLY and CDR2 FYNNEI.

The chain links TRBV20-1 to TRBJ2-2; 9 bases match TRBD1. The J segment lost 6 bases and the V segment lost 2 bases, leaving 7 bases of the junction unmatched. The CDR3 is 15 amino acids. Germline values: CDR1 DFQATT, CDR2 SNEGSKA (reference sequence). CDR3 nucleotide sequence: TGCAGTGCTAGAAAAGACAGGGGGTGGGCCGGGGAGCTGTTTTTT. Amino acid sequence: CSARKDRGWAGELFF.

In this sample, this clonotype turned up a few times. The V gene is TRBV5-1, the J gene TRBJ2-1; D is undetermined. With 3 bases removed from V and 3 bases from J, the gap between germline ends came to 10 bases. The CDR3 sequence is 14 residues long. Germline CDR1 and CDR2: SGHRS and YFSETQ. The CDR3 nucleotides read TGCGCCAGCAGCTCGGGCGGACGCTACAATGAGCAGTTCTTC. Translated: CASSSGGRYNEQFF.

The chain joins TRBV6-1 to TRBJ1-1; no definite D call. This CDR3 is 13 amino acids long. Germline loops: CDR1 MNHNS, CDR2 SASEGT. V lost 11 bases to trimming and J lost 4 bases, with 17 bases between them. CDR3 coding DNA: TGTGCCGGGAAAATTAATATTGGCACTGAAGCTTTCTTT. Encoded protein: CAGKINIGTEAFF.

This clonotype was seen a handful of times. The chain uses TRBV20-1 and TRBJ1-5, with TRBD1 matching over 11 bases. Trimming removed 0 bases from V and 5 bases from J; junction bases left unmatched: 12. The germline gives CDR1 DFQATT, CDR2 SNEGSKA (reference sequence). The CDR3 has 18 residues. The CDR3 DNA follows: TGCAGTGCTAGAGATATTCAGGGTCTGGGACAGGGGGATCAGCCCCAGCATTTT. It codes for CSARDIQGLGQGDQPQHF.

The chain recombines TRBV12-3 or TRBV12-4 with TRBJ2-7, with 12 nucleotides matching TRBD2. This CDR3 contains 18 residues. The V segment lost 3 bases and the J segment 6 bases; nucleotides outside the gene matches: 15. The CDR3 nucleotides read TGTGCCAGCAGTTTTCCAAGACTAGCGGGGGCCCCCTTTGGCGAGCAGTACTTC. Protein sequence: CASSFPRLAGAPFGEQYF.

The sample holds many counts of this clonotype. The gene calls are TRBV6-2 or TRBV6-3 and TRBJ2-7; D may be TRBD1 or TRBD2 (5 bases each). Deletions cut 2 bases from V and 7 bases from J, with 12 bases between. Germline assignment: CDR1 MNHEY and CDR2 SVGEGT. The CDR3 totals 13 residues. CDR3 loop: CASSYRGAGEQYF. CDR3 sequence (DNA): TGTGCCAGCAGTTACCGTGGGGCGGGTGAGCAGTACTTC.

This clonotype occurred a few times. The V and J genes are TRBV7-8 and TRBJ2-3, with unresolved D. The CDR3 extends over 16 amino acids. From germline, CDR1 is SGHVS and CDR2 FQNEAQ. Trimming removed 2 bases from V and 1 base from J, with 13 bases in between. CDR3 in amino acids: CASSLLSETRTDTQYF. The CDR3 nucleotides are TGTGCCAGCAGCTTACTGTCGGAGACTCGCACAGATACGCAGTATTTT.

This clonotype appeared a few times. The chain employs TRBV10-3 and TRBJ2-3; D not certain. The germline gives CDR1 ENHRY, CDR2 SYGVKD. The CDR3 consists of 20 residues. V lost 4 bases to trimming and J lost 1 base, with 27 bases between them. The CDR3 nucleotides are TGTGCCATCAGTGGACCGTCGGACGCATCATACACCGGACGCACAGATACGCAGTATTTT. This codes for CAISGPSDASYTGRTDTQYF.

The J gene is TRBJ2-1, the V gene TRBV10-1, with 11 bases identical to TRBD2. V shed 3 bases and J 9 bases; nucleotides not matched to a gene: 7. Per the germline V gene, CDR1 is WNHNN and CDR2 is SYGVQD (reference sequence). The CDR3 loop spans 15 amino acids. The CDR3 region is CASSDRLAGYGEQFF. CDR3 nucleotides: TGCGCCAGCAGTGACCGACTAGCGGGGTATGGTGAGCAGTTCTTC.

CDR3 residues: CASSATASSVQETQYF. The CDR3 DNA follows: TGTGCCAGCAGTGCGACGGCTAGCAGCGTCCAAGAGACCCAGTACTTC. J is TRBJ2-5 and V is TRBV2, with D possibly TRBD2 on 5 matching bases. Germline V gene lookup returns CDR1 SNHLY and CDR2 FYNNEI. Trimming stripped 4 bases from V and 1 base from J, with 16 bases between. The CDR3 extends over 16 amino acids.

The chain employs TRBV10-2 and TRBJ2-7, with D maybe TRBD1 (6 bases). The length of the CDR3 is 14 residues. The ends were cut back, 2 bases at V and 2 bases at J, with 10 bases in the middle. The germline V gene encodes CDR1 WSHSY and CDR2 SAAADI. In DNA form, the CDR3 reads TGCGCCAGCAGTGAGGGGGCAGGGGCCTACGAGCAGTACTTC. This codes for CASSEGAGAYEQYF.